These 3 T cell receptor beta chains share one sample of origin, sequenced in a study of blood T cell repertoires in COVID-19. Method: immunoSEQ multiplex PCR; TCRdb's copy keeps in-frame clones and lacks some. The sample has about 200,000 clones; approximately 83% are singletons. Source material: PBMCs or T cells enriched from blood (not recorded which). The source of these receptors is a woman between 40 and 50 years old with acute COVID-19.

This chain links TRBV19 with TRBJ2-4; no firm D call. There are 11 residues in the CDR3. In germline, CDR1 is LNHDA, CDR2 SQIVND (reference sequence). V was clipped by 3 bases and J by 6 bases, with 3 bases between them. This CDR3 is CASSIRNIQYF. The CDR3 coding sequence is TGTGCCAGTAGTATCCGAAACATTCAGTACTTC.

The rearrangement joins TRBV4-1 to TRBJ2-7; 9 positions match TRBD2. The CDR3 contains 14 residues. Germline values: CDR1 MGHRA, CDR2 YSYEKL. V lost 8 bases to trimming and J lost 7 bases; unmatched junction nucleotides: 12. For the CDR3, the DNA is TGCGCCAGCGGACATTCTAGCGGGACGGGGGAGCAGTACTTC. Its protein is CASGHSSGTGEQYF.

This chain joins TRBV9 and TRBJ1-1; possible D gene TRBD1, 6 bases. From germline, CDR1 is SGDLS and CDR2 YYNGEE. This CDR3 is built from 14 residues. V was clipped by 4 bases and J by 1 base, with 11 bases between them. The CDR3, as DNA: TGTGCCAGCAGCCCTTCGACAGGGAACACTGAAGCTTTCTTT. As protein: CASSPSTGNTEAFF. Drawing the rest from reference TRBV9 and TRBJ1-1, the complete variable domain is DSGVTQTPKHLITATGQRVTLRCSPRSGDLSVYWYQQSLDQGLQFLIQYYNGEERAKGNILERFSAQQFPDLHSELNLSSLELGDSALYFCASSPSTGNTEAFFGQGTRLTVV.